This note documents a single TCR beta chain sequence. The antigen is undetermined. Germline loops: CDR1 LNHDA, CDR2 SQIVND (reference sequence). With V trimmed by 8 bases and J by 0 bases, 8 bases remained unmatched. CDR3 length equals 15 residues. The data belong to a study of CD8+CD57+ T cells in acquired aplastic anemia. About the research overall: Sorting CD4+ and CD8+ cells gave DNA averaging about 3.1 ug. Among healthy donors, CD4+ cells averaged about 11 million reads. Study-wide points: CD8+ Simpson's diversity did not differ significantly between patients and controls. It was found that twenty-nine CD8+ CDR3 sequences were shared between patients and controls.

TCR beta VDJ and CDR3 were profiled, and genomic DNA was the template. MiXCR, run by TCRdb on the reads, gives a single entry per CDR3 protein. The repertoire holds about 130,000 distinct CDR3 sequences, 41% seen once, with 6.5% to 10% in the top ten. This TCR was recovered from a human donor in good health, serving as a control. V is TRBV19 and J is TRBJ2-3; 7 nucleotides agree with TRBD2. Sequenced: sorted CD4+, CD8+, or CD8+CD57+ T cells (not recorded which) from PBMCs. CDR3 in DNA: TGTGCCAGTTCTGGCGGGAGAGTAAGCACAGATACGCAGTATTTT. This codes for CASSGGRVSTDTQYF.